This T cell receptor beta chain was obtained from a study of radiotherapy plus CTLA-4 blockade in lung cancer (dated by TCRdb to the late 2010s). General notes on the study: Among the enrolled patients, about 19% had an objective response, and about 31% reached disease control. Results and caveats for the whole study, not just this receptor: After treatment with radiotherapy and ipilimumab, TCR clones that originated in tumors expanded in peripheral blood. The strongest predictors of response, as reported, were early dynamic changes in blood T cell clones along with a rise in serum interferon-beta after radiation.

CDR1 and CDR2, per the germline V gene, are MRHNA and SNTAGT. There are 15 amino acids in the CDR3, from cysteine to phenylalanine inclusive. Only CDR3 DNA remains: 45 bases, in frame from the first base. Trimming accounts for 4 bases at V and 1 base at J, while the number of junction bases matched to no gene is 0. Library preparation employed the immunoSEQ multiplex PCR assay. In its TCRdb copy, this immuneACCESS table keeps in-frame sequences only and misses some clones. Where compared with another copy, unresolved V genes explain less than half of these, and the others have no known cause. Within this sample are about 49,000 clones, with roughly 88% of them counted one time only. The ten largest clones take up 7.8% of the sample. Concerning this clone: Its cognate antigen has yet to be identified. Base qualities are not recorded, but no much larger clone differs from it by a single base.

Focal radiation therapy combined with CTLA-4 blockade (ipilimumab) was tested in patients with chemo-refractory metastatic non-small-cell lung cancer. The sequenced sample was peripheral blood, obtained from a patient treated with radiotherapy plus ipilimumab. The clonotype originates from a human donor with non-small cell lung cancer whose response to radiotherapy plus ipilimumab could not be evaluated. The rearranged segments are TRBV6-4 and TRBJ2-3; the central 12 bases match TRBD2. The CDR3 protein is CASSGLAGGTDTQYF. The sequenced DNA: TGTGCCAGCAGTGGACTAGCGGGAGGCACAGATACGCAGTATTTT.